The rows below give T cell receptor beta chains drawn from one sample of a study of CD8+CD57+ T cells in acquired aplastic anemia. MiXCR was run by TCRdb on the reads, yielding one entry per CDR3 protein. The table has 400,000 to 450,000 distinct CDR3 sequences, just under 70% seen once. Sequenced material: sorted CD4+, CD8+, or CD8+CD57+ T cells (not recorded which) from PBMCs. These receptors were obtained from a human donor in good health, serving as a control. Each CDR3 is given with its conserved first and last residue. D genes are given only for firm matches. Where a row states a size, it is once, few, many or the class of an expanded clone; other rows omit it.

clone_size,j_call,d_call,v_call,cdr3_nt,cdr3_aa
once,TRBJ2-5,NA,TRBV7-9,TGTGCCAGCAGCCTAGGGCAGGGGCCCCAAAATGGCTACCAGTACTTC,CASSLGQGPQNGYQYF
once,TRBJ2-1,TRBD2,TRBV29-1,TGCAGTGCTTATCGGGGACTAGCTACGGATGGGCAGTTCTTC,CSAYRGLATDGQFF
many,TRBJ1-3,TRBD1,TRBV19,TGTGCCACCACGTTGGACAGGGGACCGGGAAACACCATATATTTT,CATTLDRGPGNTIYF
NA,TRBJ1-2,TRBD1,TRBV20-1,TGCAGCGCTAGTGCAGGGGGCCAGCCCCATGGCTACACCTTC,CSASAGGQPHGYTF
NA,TRBJ1-6,TRBD1,TRBV7-8,TGTGCCAGCTCGGTGGACAGGGGAGGGTCATCCTTCCACTTT,CASSVDRGGSSFHF
NA,TRBJ1-1,TRBD1,TRBV5-5,TGTGCCAGCAGCCCCCTCGACAGGGACGAAGCTTTCTTT,CASSPLDRDEAFF
few,TRBJ1-6,NA,TRBV19,TGTGCCAGTAGTGGGCCTGGCTCACCCCTCCACTTT,CASSGPGSPLHF
NA,TRBJ2-5,TRBD2,TRBV9,TGTGCCAGCAGTTCTCGGCGGGGGGGGATGGAGACCGAGTACTTC,CASSSRRGGMETEYF
many,TRBJ2-1,NA,TRBV5-1,TGCGCCAGCAGCTTGGAGGGGGGCAGAAATGAGCAGTTCTTC,CASSLEGGRNEQFF
NA,TRBJ1-5,TRBD1,TRBV12-3/TRBV12-4,TGTGCCAGCACCTGGGACAGGGCCGCCAATCAGCTCCAGCATTTT,CASTWDRAANQLQHF
many,TRBJ1-1,NA,TRBV2,TGTGCCAGCAGTGAAGTGCTCGTGGGGACTGAAGCTTTCTTT,CASSEVLVGTEAFF
many,TRBJ1-4,NA,TRBV10-2,TGCGCCAGCAGTGATCAAGGCGCAACTAATGAAAAACTGTTTTTT,CASSDQGATNEKLFF
few,TRBJ2-1,NA,TRBV25-1,TGTGCCAGCCATGGAGCGGGCGGTATGTCCTACAATGAGCAGTTCTTC,CASHGAGGMSYNEQFF